This T cell receptor (beta chain) was captured in a study of T cells in Graves' hyperthyroidism and ophthalmopathy. General study results and limits: Most expanded thyroid clonotypes above 0.001 also appeared in blood.

TCR beta CDR3 sequences were amplified from RNA transcripts. The HTBI primer set drove a first-round RT-PCR of the TCR CDR3. TCRdb re-analysed the multiplex PCR reads in MiXCR, keeping a single row per CDR3 protein. The table lists 490,000 or so distinct CDR3 sequences, just under 20% of them singletons. This clonotype has more than one count but fewer than ten. Its antigen is not known. The V gene end was trimmed by 5 bases and the J gene end by 8 bases; junction bases not matched to a gene: 14. The CDR3 spans 16 residues. Per the germline V gene, CDR1 is SEHNR and CDR2 is FQNEAQ (reference sequence).

This TCR derives from a man aged 35-49 years with Graves' ophthalmopathy. This chain uses TRBV7-9 with TRBJ2-1, with 8 bases that match TRBD2. Sequenced: blood. The CDR3 spells CASSGGPGLGRHEQFF. CDR3 in DNA: TGTGCCAGCAGCGGAGGACCGGGACTAGGTCGCCATGAGCAGTTCTTC.